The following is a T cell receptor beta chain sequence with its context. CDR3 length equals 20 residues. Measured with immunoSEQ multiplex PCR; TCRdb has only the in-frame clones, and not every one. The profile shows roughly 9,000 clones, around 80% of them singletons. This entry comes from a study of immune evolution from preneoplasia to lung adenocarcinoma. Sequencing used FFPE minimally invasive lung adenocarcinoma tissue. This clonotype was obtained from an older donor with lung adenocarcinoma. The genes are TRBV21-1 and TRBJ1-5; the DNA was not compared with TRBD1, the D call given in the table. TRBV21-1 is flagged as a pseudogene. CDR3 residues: CASSVYFRDRVLYSNQPQHF. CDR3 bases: TGTGCCAGCAGCGTCTACTTCCGGGACAGGGTGCTGTATAGCAATCAGCCCCAGCATTTT.